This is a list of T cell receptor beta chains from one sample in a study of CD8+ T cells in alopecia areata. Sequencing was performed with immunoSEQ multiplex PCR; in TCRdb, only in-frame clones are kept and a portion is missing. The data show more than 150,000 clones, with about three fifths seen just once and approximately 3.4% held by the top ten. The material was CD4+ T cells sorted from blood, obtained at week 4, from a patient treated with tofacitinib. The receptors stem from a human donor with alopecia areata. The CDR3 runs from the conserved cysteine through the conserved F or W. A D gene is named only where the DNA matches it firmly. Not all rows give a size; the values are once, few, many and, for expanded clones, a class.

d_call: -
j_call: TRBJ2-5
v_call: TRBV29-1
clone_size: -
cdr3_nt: TGCAGCGTTGAGATGGGTCCCCAAGAGACCCAGTACTTC
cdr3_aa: CSVEMGPQETQYF

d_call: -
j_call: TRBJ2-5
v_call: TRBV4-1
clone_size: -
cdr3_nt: TGCGCCAGCAGCAAGACGGACCAAGAGACCCAGTACTTC
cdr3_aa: CASSKTDQETQYF

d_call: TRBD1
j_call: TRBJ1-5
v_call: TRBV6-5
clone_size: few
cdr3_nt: TGTGCCAGCAGTTACTCGCGAGACAGGGGACAGCCCCAGCATTTT
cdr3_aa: CASSYSRDRGQPQHF

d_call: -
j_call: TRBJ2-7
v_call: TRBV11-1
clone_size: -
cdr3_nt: TGTGCCAGCAGCTTAAGCCGGAGGACCTACGAGCAGTACTTC
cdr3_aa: CASSLSRRTYEQYF

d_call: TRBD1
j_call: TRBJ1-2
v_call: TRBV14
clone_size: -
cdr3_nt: TGTGCCAGCAGCCGTCGACAGGGCCATGGCTACACCTTC
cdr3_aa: CASSRRQGHGYTF

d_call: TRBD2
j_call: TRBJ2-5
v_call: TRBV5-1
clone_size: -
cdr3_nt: TGCGCCAGCAGCTTTGGGTCCCCCGGACTAGCGGGGCAAGAGACCCAGTACTTC
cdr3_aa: CASSFGSPGLAGQETQYF

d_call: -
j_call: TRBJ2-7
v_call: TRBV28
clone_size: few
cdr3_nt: TGTGCCAGCAACCACCTCAGGGAGGCCCCCTACGAGCAGTACTTC
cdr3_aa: CASNHLREAPYEQYF

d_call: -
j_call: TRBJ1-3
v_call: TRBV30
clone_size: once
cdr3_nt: TGTGCCTGGAGTGTACAGGCCACTGGAAACACCATATATTTT
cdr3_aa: CAWSVQATGNTIYF

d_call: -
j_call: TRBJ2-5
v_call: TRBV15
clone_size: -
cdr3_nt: TGTGCCACCAGCAGAGGAGTGGAAGAGACCCAGTACTTC
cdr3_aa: CATSRGVEETQYF

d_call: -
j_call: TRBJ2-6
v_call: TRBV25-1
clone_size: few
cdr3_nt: TGTGCCAGCAGTGAATTCCGTGGTGGGGCCAACGTCCTGACTTTC
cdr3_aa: CASSEFRGGANVLTF

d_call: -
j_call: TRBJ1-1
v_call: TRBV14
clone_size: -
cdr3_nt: TGTGCCAGCAGCCGACAATCGGCCCCTTCTAGGAACACTGAAGCTTTCTTT
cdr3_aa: CASSRQSAPSRNTEAFF

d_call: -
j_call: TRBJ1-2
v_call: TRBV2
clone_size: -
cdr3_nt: TGTGCCAGCAGTGAACCCCGCCAGGGAAGGTATGGCTACACCTTC
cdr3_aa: CASSEPRQGRYGYTF

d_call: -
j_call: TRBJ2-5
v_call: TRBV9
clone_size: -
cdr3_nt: TGTGCCAGCAGCGTAGGCCCCAGCCAGGGGCAAGAGACCCAGTACTTC
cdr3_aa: CASSVGPSQGQETQYF

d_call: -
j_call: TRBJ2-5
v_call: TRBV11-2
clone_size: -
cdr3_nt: TGTGCCAGCAGCTTTGGAGGGGGGGCCCAAGAGACCCAGTACTTC
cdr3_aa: CASSFGGGAQETQYF